What follows are 13 T cell receptor beta chains derived from one specimen sequenced in a study of T cells in Graves' hyperthyroidism and ophthalmopathy (dated by TCRdb to between 2018 and 2021). The library was produced with multiplex PCR. The instrument was an Illumina HiSeq 2000. The TCR beta CDR3 regions were amplified from RNA transcripts. The first round of RT-PCR for the TCR CDR3 was performed with the HTBI primer set and the Qiagen OneStep RT-PCR kit. TCRdb trimmed the raw reads at Q25, called clones with MiXCR and kept productive beta chains. All rows with the same CDR3 protein become a single entry with the most common DNA and genes. The sample table contains roughly 330,000 distinct CDR3 sequences; only one count was recorded for roughly 15% of them. The top ten clonotypes cover 33% of the sample. Material for sequencing was blood. Every receptor here comes from a man aged 25-45 years with Graves' hyperthyroidism.

This clonotype was seen at least ten times. This may stem from a read error, because a much larger clone lies one nucleotide away. The V call is TRBV12-3 or TRBV12-4, the J call TRBJ2-7; 7 nucleotides agree with TRBD1. V shed 8 bases, J shed 2 bases, and the junction held 3 bases outside the gene matches. CDR3 length: 12 residues. This CDR3 reads CASGGQTYEQYF. The CDR3 nucleotides read TGTGCCAGCGGGGGACAGACCTACGAGCAGTACTTC.

This clonotype was counted at least ten times. The chain joins TRBV24-1 to TRBJ2-7; D remains unclear. The CDR3 runs 13 residues. V was pared by 4 bases and J by 7 bases, with 13 bases between. Germline V gives CDR1 KGHDR, CDR2 SFDVKD. The DNA for the CDR3 is TGTGCCACCAGTGACCTGACTGGTGGTGAGCAGTACTTC. Translated: CATSDLTGGEQYF.

This clonotype was counted once. A much larger clone sits a single nucleotide away, making a read error possible. This chain links TRBV20-1 with TRBJ2-3; TRBD2 agrees at 7 bases. Trimming took 4 bases from V and 9 from J; bases not matched to a gene: 10. CDR1 DFQATT and CDR2 SNEGSKA come from the germline V gene (reference sequence). The CDR3 covers 13 residues. CDR3 loop: CSAILARRQTQYF. The CDR3 DNA sequence: TGCAGTGCTATACTAGCGAGGAGGCAAACGCAGTATTTT.

This clonotype was recorded many times. V gene TRBV7-8 combines with J gene TRBJ1-2, with D possibly matching TRBD1 (6 bases). The germline gives CDR1 SGHVS, CDR2 FQNEAQ. With 6 bases removed from V and 4 bases from J, the gap between germline ends came to 12 bases. This CDR3 spans 13 amino acids. The CDR3 sequence is CASSRRGPYGYTF. DNA of the CDR3: TGTGCCAGCAGTCGCAGGGGTCCCTATGGCTACACCTTC.

This clonotype appeared a few times. J is TRBJ2-3 and V is TRBV14; D assignment may be TRBD1 or TRBD2 (5 bases each). This CDR3 is built from 15 residues. V lost 3 bases to trimming and J lost 5 bases, with 15 bases between them. CDR1 is SGHDN and CDR2 is FVKESK in the germline V gene. CDR3: CASSQQRLRGDTQYF. The DNA of the CDR3 is TGTGCCAGCAGCCAGCAGCGACTGAGGGGAGATACGCAGTATTTT.

Notes on this clonotype: A junction end diverges from the germline sequence, so it may reflect a read error. The chain's CDR3 is CAISPGGKSHEQYF. DNA for the CDR3: TGTGCCATCAGTCCCGGGGGAAAGAGCCACGAGCAGTACTTC. The chain recombines TRBV6-2 or TRBV6-3 with TRBJ2-7; the D gene is possibly TRBD2 (6 bases). Germline values: CDR1 MNHEY, CDR2 SVGEGT. The CDR3 is 14 residues long.

The CDR3 loop is CASSGGQDRTDTQYF. In DNA form, the CDR3 reads TGTGCCAGCAGCGGGGGACAGGACAGAACAGATACGCAGTATTTT. This rearrangement joins TRBV7-9 to TRBJ2-3; 8 positions agree with TRBD1. The germline V gene has CDR1 SEHNR and CDR2 FQNEAQ (reference sequence). Trimming at V came to 5 bases and at J to 3 bases, leaving 7 bases not matched to a gene. The CDR3 extends over 15 amino acids.

The chain employs TRBV28 and TRBJ2-7, with D perhaps TRBD1 (6 bases). Germline V CDR1 and CDR2: MDHEN, SYDVKM. V was clipped by 6 bases and J by 4 bases, with 19 bases between them. The CDR3 loop spans 15 amino acids. CDR3 sequence reads: CASSPPSGTPYEQYF. DNA of the CDR3: TGTGCCAGCAGCCCCCCGTCCGGGACACCTTACGAGCAGTACTTC.

At least ten counts were recorded for this clonotype. J is TRBJ1-6 and V is TRBV6-6, with D perhaps TRBD1 (5 bases). This CDR3 has 16 residues. From germline, CDR1 is MNHNY and CDR2 SVGAGI (reference sequence). Trimming took 0 bases from V and 10 from J, leaving 16 bases between them. The CDR3 reads CASSYSWTGTNSPLHF. The DNA for the CDR3 is TGTGCCAGCAGTTACTCATGGACGGGGACTAACTCACCCCTCCACTTT.

There are many counts of this clonotype. One end of the junction does not line up with germline, which may come from a read error. The rearrangement uses TRBV11-2 and TRBJ1-1; TRBD1 might be the D (5 bases). The length of the CDR3 is 14 residues. Germline V lookup: CDR1 SGHAT, CDR2 FQNNGV. The CDR3 loop is CASSVDSWNTEAFF. Here the CDR3 DNA reads TGTGCCAGCAGCGTAGACAGCTGGAACACTGAAGCTTTCTTT.

This clonotype has just a few counts. The chain links TRBV10-2 to TRBJ2-3; possibly TRBD1 or TRBD2 for D (5 bases each). The V and J ends lost 7 bases and 4 bases respectively, with 15 bases between them. CDR3 length: 14 residues. Germline assignment: CDR1 WSHSY and CDR2 SAAADI. The CDR3 bases are TGCGCCAGCACCCGAGGGGATCATGCAGATACGCAGTATTTT. It translates to CASTRGDHADTQYF.

A remark on this clonotype: This may come from a read error, since a much larger clone is one base off. V and J are TRBV15 and TRBJ2-7; 7 positions match TRBD1. This CDR3 is 16 amino acids long. Germline lookup yields CDR1 LNHNV and CDR2 YYDKDF (reference sequence). Germline trimming cut 5 bases from V and 5 bases from J; bases unmatched to any gene: 15. The CDR3 loop reads CATSERNRGIYHEQYF. CDR3 bases: TGTGCCACCAGCGAAAGGAACAGGGGAATCTACCACGAGCAGTACTTC. The full variable domain, with the rest looked up from reference TRBV15 and TRBJ2-7, is DAMVIQNPRYQVTQFGKPVTLSCSQTLNHNVMYWYQQKSSQAPKLLFHYYDKDFNNEADTPDNFQSRRPNTSFCFLDIRSPGLGDTAMYLCATSERNRGIYHEQYFGPGTRLTVT.

This clonotype showed up just a few times. The rearrangement links TRBV15 to TRBJ2-3; tentative D call: TRBD1 (6 bases). Trimming stripped 0 bases from V and 0 bases from J, with 10 bases between. The CDR3 sequence is 16 residues long. Germline V lookup: CDR1 LNHNV, CDR2 YYDKDF (reference sequence). CDR3 DNA sequence: TGTGCCACCAGCAGAGATGGGGGCGTGAGCACAGATACGCAGTATTTT. Its translation: CATSRDGGVSTDTQYF.